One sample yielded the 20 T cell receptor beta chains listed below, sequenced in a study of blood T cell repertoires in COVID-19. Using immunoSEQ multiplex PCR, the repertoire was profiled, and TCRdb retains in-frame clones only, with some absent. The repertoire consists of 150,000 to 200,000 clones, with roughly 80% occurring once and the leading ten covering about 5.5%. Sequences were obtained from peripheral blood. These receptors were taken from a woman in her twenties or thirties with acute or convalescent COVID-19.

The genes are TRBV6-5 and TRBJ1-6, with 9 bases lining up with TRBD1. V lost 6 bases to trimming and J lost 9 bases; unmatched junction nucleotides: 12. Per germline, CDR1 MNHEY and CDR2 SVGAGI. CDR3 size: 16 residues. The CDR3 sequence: CASSYGGGQGISPLHF. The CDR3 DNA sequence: TGTGCCAGCAGCTACGGCGGGGGACAGGGTATTTCACCCCTCCACTTT.

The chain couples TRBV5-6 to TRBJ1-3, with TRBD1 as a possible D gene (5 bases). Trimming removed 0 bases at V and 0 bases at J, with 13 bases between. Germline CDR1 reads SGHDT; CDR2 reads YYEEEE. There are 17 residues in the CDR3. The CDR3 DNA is TGTGCCAGCAGCTTGGGAGGCGGGGCAAGCTCTGGAAACACCATATATTTT. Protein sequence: CASSLGGGASSGNTIYF.

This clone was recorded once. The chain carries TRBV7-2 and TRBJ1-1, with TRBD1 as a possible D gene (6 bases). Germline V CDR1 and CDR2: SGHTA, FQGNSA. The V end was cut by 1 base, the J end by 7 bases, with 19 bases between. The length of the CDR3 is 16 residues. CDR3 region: CASSLGVRGGLDEAFF. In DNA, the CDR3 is TGTGCCAGCAGCTTAGGCGTGAGGGGGGGCTTGGATGAAGCTTTCTTT.

The chain's CDR3 is CASSQTDRDTGELFF. The CDR3, as DNA: TGCGCCAGCAGCCAGACGGACAGGGACACCGGGGAGCTGTTTTTT. The chain couples TRBV4-3 to TRBJ2-2; 8 bases match TRBD1. Per the germline V gene, CDR1 is LGHNA and CDR2 is YSLEER. With V trimmed by 3 bases and J by 3 bases, 3 bases remained unmatched. This CDR3 contains 15 residues.

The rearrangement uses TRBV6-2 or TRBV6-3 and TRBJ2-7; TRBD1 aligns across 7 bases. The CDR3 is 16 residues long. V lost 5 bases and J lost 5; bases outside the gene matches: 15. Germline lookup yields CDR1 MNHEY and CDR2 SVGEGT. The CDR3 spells CASSQRQGEPTHEQYF. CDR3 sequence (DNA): TGTGCCAGCAGTCAAAGACAGGGAGAACCTACCCACGAGCAGTACTTC.

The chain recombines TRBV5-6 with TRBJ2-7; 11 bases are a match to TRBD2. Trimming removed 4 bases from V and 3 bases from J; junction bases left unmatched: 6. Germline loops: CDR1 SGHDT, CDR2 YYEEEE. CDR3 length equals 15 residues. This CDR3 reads CASSKPGLADYEQYF. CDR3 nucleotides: TGTGCCAGCAGCAAACCGGGACTAGCGGACTACGAGCAGTACTTC.

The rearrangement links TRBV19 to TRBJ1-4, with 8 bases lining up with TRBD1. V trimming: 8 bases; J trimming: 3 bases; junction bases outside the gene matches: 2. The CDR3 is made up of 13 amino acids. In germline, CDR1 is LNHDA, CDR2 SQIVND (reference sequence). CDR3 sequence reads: CASQGAANEKLFF. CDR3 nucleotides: TGTGCCAGTCAGGGGGCGGCTAATGAAAAACTGTTTTTT. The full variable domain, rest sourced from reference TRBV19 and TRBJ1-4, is DGGITQSPKYLFRKEGQNVTLSCEQNLNHDAMYWYRQDPGQGLRLIYYSQIVNDFQKGDIAEGYSVSREKKESFPLTVTSAQKNPTAFYLCASQGAANEKLFFGSGTQLSVL.

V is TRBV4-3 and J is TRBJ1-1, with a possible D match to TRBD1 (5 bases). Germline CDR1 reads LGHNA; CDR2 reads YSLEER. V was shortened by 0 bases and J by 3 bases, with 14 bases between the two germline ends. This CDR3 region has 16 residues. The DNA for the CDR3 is TGCGCCAGCAGCCAAGATTTCAGGGAATGGTACACTGAAGCTTTCTTT. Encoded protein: CASSQDFREWYTEAFF.

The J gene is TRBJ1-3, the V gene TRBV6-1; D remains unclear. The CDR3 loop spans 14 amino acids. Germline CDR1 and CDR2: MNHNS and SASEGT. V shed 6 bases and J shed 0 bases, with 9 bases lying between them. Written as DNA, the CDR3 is TGTGCCAGCAGCTTCCTGCGCTCTGGAAACACCATATATTTT. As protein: CASSFLRSGNTIYF.

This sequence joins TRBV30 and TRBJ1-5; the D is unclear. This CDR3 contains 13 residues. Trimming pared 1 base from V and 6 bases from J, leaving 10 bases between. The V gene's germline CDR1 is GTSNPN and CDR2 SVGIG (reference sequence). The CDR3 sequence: CAWSAGIIQPQHF. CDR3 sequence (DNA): TGTGCCTGGAGTGCCGGGATAATTCAGCCCCAGCATTTT. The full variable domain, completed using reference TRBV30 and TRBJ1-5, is SQTIHQWPATLVQPVGSPLSLECTVEGTSNPNLYWYRQAAGRGLQLLFYSVGIGQISSEVPQNLSASRPQDRQFILSSKKLLLSDSGFYLCAWSAGIIQPQHFGDGTRLSIL.

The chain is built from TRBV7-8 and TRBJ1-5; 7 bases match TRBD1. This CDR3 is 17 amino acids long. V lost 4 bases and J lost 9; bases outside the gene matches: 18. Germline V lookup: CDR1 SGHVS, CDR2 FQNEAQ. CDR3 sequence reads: CASSSSGGTVSPGPQHF. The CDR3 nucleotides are TGTGCCAGCAGCTCCAGTGGGGGGACAGTTTCCCCAGGGCCCCAGCATTTT.

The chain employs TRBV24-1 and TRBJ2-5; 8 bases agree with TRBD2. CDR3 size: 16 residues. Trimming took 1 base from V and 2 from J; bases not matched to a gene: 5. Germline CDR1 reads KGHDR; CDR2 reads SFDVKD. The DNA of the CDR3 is TGTGCCACCAGTGATTTCCGGGAGGGTTGGCAAGAGACCCAGTACTTC. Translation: CATSDFREGWQETQYF.

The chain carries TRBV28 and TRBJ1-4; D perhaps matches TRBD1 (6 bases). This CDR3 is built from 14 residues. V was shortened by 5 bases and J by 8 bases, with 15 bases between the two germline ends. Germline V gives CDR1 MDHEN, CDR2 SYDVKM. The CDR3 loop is CASSKTGSLEKLFF. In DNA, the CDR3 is TGTGCCAGCAGTAAGACAGGCTCCTTGGAAAAACTGTTTTTT.

The CDR3: CASSWTGRTEAFF. The CDR3 nucleotides are TGCGCCAGCAGTTGGACAGGTCGAACTGAAGCTTTCTTT. The rearrangement joins TRBV10-1 to TRBJ1-1, with 7 nucleotides matching TRBD1. The CDR3 sequence is 13 residues long. V was pared by 5 bases and J by 5 bases, with 5 bases of the junction left unmatched. The germline V gene has CDR1 WNHNN and CDR2 SYGVQD (reference sequence).

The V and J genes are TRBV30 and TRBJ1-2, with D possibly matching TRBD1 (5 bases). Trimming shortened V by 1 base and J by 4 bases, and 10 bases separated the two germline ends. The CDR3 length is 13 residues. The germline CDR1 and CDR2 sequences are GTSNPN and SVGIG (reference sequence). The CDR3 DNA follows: TGTGCCTGGAGTGCCCCGGGGGGCTATGGCTACACCTTC. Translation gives CAWSAPGGYGYTF.

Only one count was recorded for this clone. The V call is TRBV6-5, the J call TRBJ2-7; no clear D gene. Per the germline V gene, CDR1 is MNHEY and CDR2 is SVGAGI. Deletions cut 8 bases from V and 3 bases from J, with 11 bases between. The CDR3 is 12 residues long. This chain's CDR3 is CASVGRFYEQYF. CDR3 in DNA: TGTGCCAGCGTGGGCAGATTCTACGAGCAGTACTTC.

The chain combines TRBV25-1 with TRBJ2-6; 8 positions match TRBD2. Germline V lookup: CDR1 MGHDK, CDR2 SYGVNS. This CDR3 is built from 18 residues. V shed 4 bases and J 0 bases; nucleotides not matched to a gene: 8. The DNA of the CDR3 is TGTGCCAGCAGTGCACGACCGGGAGGGTCCTCTGGGGCCAACGTCCTGACTTTC. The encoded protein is CASSARPGGSSGANVLTF.

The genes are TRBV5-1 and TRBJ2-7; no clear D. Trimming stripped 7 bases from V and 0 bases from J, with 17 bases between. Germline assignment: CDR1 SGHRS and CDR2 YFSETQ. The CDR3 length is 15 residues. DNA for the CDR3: TGCGCCAGCCCCAGAGGTGGCAATAGCTCCTACGAGCAGTACTTC. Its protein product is CASPRGGNSSYEQYF.

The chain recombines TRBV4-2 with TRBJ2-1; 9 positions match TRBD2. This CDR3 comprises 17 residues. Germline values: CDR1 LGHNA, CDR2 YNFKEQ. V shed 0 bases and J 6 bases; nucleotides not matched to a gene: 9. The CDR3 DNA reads TGTGCCAGCAGCCAAGAAGCGGGGGGCACTGGGGGCAATGAGCAGTTCTTC. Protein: CASSQEAGGTGGNEQFF.

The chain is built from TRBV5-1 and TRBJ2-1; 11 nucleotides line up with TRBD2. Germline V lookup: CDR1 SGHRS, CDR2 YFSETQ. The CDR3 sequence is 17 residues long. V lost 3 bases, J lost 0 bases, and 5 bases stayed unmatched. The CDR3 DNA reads TGCGCCAGCAGCTCCCGACTAGCGGGAAGCTCCTACAATGAGCAGTTCTTC. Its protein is CASSSRLAGSSYNEQFF.